This T cell receptor beta chain emerged from a study of cytomegalovirus exposure and HLA in healthy donors (TCRdb year 2017). About the full investigation: According to an earlier analysis of a few hundred of the donors, 150 million to 200 million T cells yielded 100 million or so unique TCR beta sequences and about 300 Gb of sequence data. An early release that covered some 640 HLA-typed donors contained about 300 gigabases of sequencing data and some 87 million unique TCR sequences. The genetic ancestry cluster associated with self-reported Caucasian donors included about 81% of the approximately 400 genotyped donors. The study was designed to test whether signatures of past pathogen exposure could be identified by cataloging public T cell receptors. The study used immunosequencing to profile the T cell repertoires of more than 650 subjects and linked those repertoires to cytomegalovirus serostatus. In addition to the first cohort of hundreds of subjects, a separate validation cohort of 120 different subjects was used. To predict cytomegalovirus infection status, the study brought together high-throughput TCR immunosequencing, statistical association of individual TCRs with disease status, and machine learning. In a later analysis, previously published TCR beta repertoires from 550 to 750 donors were re-analyzed and high-resolution HLA genotyping was added so that TCR occurrence patterns could be studied. The later analysis used no new phenotypic data to find candidate immune exposures, relying instead on TCR beta sequences and their occurrence across donors. An earlier analysis of nearly 600 of the donors applied high-throughput TCR beta sequencing to assess whether each TCR beta V gene segment acted as functional or pseudogenic. Alongside the repertoire data, information on donor age, sex, ethnicity and CMV serostatus was compiled. Genome-wide SNP genotypes for about 65% of the roughly 670 donors were used in a later genetic analysis, which treated that subset as a discovery cohort. Every discovery cohort repertoire had been produced on one sequencing platform. Both class I and class II loci were covered by HLA typing, at four-digit resolution. The number of donors typed differed by locus, with about 629-640 for A, B, C, DRB1 and DQB1, around 520 for DQA1, 600 to 610 for DPA1, and around 450 for DPB1. A handful of DR-DQ haplotypes were treated as single units for association and clustering because of strong linkage in the cohort. On average, around 240,000 unique TCR beta nucleotide sequences were sequenced per donor among about 400 genotyped donors of the cohort, with 15% to 20% of those sequences being non-productive. Points the paper makes about the study in general: Immune exposure information for the cohort was limited to CMV serostatus. A group of highly shared sequence variants was considered likely to be a technical artifact of the sequencing pipeline. Because some donors lacked HLA typing at each locus, the association tests relied only on the typed subset. Broadly in line with IMGT annotations, most TCR beta V segments showed up in productive rearrangements about 87% or about 30% of the time in an earlier analysis of several hundred of the donors. According to a later analysis, most CMV-associated TCR beta chains appeared to be HLA-restricted, and the HLA associations seemed to be driven largely by CMV exposure. The earlier analysis of approximately 560 of the donors excluded over 15 rarely observed V segments, including chromosome 9 orphons, because counts were too low. In vitro tests confirmed that a few of the cytomegalovirus-associated TCR beta chains recognize cytomegalovirus antigens. An association between a missense DCLRE1C variant and V-gene and J-gene trimming of TCR beta chains was found in a later genetic analysis and replicated in an independent cohort. The presence/absence analyses assumed that sequencing depth was roughly uniform across donors, and that assumption may not be true. When HLA alleles, especially DR and DQ, strongly co-occurred, TCR associations were difficult to assign to individual alleles. A later genetic analysis reported fewer N-insertions in productive TCRs among donors in an Asian-associated ancestry cluster than the roughly 700-donor mean. The 87-base-pair reads could not distinguish some IMGT-functional V segments, including TRBV6-2 and TRBV6-3, so those segments were excluded. In a later analysis, HLA-associated TCR beta chains were found to be more clonally expanded and to have lower generation probabilities than equally common non-associated chains. A further reported finding was that TCR beta sequences accurately predicted the HLA-A and HLA-B alleles for most subjects in the first cohort. Across donors, most TCR sequences were observed very rarely, whereas some public TCRs were present in many individuals. The cohort was sequenced for TCR beta chains only, and without alpha or paired-chain data the features that could be detected were limited. According to the authors, the approach could potentially be generalized to other disease states and immunological phenotypes. Correlated functional status among segregating V segments might be attributable to linkage disequilibrium, but an unknown experimental factor could not be ruled out. In the study, 150 to 200 TCR beta chains were listed as associated with cytomegalovirus. At a false discovery rate of 0.05, a later analysis linked some 17,000 TCR beta sequences to specific HLA alleles. According to a later analysis, parvovirus B19, influenza, CMV and Epstein-Barr virus appeared linked to several top co-occurrence clusters. A later analysis found that TCR association rates varied across HLA loci, with DRB1 alleles showing the most associated TCRs and HLA-C alleles the fewest. The classifier was reported to diagnose cytomegalovirus status with high specificity and sensitivity in both the original cohort and the validation cohort.

The germline V gene provides CDR1 SQVTM and CDR2 ANQGSEA. There are 13 amino acids in the CDR3, from cysteine to phenylalanine inclusive. The sequence is cut down to CDR3 DNA, 39 bases in frame from base 1. V drops 8 bases and J drops 3 bases, leaving 16 bases in between. Libraries were built with the immunoSEQ multiplex PCR assay. The multiplex PCR relied on a mix of 60 forward primers for TCR Vbeta segments and 13 reverse primers for TCR Jbeta segments. The CDR3 region of rearranged TCR beta genes was amplified from genomic DNA by a multiplex PCR assay. The Illumina HiSeq System was used to sequence the amplified TCR beta libraries as 87-base-pair reads. The authors' analysis ran thus. In a later analysis, around 80 million unique TCR beta chains were counted across the 650 to 700 repertoires, and about 10 million of these chains were shared by at least two donors. A nearest-neighbor algorithm error-corrected the raw reads and collapsed the reads into unique sequences, merging closely related sequences to remove PCR and sequencing errors. To assign V, D and J gene segments, CDR3 sequences were aligned to IMGT reference sequences. For a sequence to be retained, a match of at least six nucleotides was required to both a V gene segment and a J gene segment. A rearrangement counted as productive if the CDR3 had no stop codons and remained in frame with V and J, and every other rearrangement counted as non-productive. CDR3 was defined according to IMGT convention as the region running from the second conserved V-encoded cysteine to the conserved J-encoded phenylalanine. In an earlier analysis of around 640 of the donors, sequences lacking an unambiguous match to a single V gene segment were excluded. In an earlier analysis of approximately 500 of the donors, a V segment was called functional when productive rearrangements were above 56.7%, and segregating when the standard deviation between donors exceeded 5%. To diagnose cytomegalovirus status from the catalog of TCR beta chain sequences, a statistical classification framework was built. In a later analysis, V and J genes were assigned by comparing TCR nucleotide sequences against IMGT/GENE-DB human TR gene sequences. A later analysis assigned CDR3 sequences and most-parsimonious VDJ recombination scenarios with the TCRdist pipeline. A later analysis defined each TCR beta chain by its CDR3 amino acid sequence plus V-gene family, and excluded reads lacking a unique V-gene family. As a way to deal with suspected cross-contamination and a sequencing artifact, a later analysis dropped 592 nucleotide sequences that were highly shared and had low generation probability. For each public chain, a later analysis derived a clonal expansion index from normalized ranks of inferred template counts within each repertoire. Generation probabilities in a later analysis came from a VDJ recombination model fitted to out-of-frame rearrangements, and those results were checked against IGoR. Hypergeometric tests were used in a later analysis to score TCR-TCR, TCR-HLA and TCR-CMV co-occurrence, with a repertoire-size bias correction applied to the TCR pairs. False discovery rates were estimated in a later analysis by permuting HLA or CMV assignments 20 times. In a later analysis, co-occurring TCRs were grouped with DBSCAN, and TCRdist sequence similarity was added when clustering was performed within HLA-allele-positive subsets. Co-occurrence clustering excluded repertoires with fewer than 30,000 or more than 120,000 public chains, plus five with anomalous nucleotide sharing. This immuneACCESS table, as held by TCRdb, lists in-frame sequences with V and J called but not all clones. Of the missing ones, under half trace to an unresolved V gene in checked studies; the others have no known cause. V and J calls plus clone size are reproduced from that table; the DNA served to infer D and trimming. For this sample there are more than 80,000 clones; more than 50% appear just once. Jointly, the top ten make up about 15% of the sample.

The cohort was made up of approximately 670 healthy bone marrow donors. Cohort members were all nominally healthy when sampled, although unrecorded immune exposures were likely present. The donor was CMV seropositive and belonged to the group of 250 to 300 seropositive cohort members. Every donor gave a peripheral blood sample, and the peripheral blood mononuclear cells from that sample were used for TCR beta sequencing. The Qiagen DNeasy Blood Extraction Kit was used to extract genomic DNA from the blood cell samples. This clone was seen a single time. It has no known antigen specificity. Within one base of it there is no much larger clone, and no base qualities were kept.

The V gene is TRBV29-1 and the J gene is TRBJ1-1; TRBD1 is perhaps the D gene, given 6 matching bases. The sample was PBMCs. This sequence was found in a woman aged 40 to 50 in good health and CMV-seropositive. The CDR3 loop reads CSCWGPGDTEAFF. The DNA is as follows: TGCAGCTGCTGGGGGCCCGGGGACACTGAAGCTTTCTTT.